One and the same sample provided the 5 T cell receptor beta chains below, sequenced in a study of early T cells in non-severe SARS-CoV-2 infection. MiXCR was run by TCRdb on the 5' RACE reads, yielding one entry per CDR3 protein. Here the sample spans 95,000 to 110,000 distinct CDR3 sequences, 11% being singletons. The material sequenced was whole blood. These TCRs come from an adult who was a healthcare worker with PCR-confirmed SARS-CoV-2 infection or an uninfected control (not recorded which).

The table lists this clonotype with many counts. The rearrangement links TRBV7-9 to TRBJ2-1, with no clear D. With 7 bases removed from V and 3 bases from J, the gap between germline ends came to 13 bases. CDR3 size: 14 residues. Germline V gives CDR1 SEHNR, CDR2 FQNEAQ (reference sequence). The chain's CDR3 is CASKVEAHYNEQFF. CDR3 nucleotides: TGTGCCAGCAAAGTAGAAGCCCACTACAATGAGCAGTTCTTC.

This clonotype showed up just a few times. CDR3 DNA: TGTGCCATCAGCAACTCGTACCAAGAGACCCAGTACTTC. Its protein product is CAISNSYQETQYF. This chain joins TRBV10-3 and TRBJ2-5, with unresolved D. V was pared by 6 bases and J by 0 bases, with 8 bases between. This CDR3 contains 13 residues. Germline CDR1 ENHRY, CDR2 SYGVKD.

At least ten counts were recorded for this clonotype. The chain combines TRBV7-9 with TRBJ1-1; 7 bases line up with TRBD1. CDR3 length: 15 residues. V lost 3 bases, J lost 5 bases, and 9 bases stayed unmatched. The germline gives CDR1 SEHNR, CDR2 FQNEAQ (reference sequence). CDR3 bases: TGTGCCAGCAGCTTCGGTGAGGGGGCGCGGACTGAAGCTTTCTTT. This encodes CASSFGEGARTEAFF.

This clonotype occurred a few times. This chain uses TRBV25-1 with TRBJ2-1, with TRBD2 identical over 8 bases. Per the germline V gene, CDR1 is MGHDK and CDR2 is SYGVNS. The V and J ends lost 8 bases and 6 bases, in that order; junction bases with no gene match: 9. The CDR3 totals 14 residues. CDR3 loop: CASRQAGERNEQFF. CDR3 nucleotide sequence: TGTGCCAGCCGGCAAGCGGGAGAGCGCAATGAGCAGTTCTTC.

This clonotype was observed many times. CDR3 nucleotide sequence: TGTGCCAGCAGCTCGGGACGATCCCCACAAGAGACCCAGTACTTC. Its protein is CASSSGRSPQETQYF. The V call is TRBV11-3, the J call TRBJ2-5; either TRBD1 or TRBD2 may fit D (5 bases each). The V gene's germline CDR1 is SGHNT and CDR2 YENEEA. Between the trimmed V and J ends, which lost 4 bases and 2 bases, there was a span of 14 bases. The CDR3 covers 15 residues.